The T cell receptor beta chain described here comes from a study of control samples from healthy donors and cancer patients. Some clones are missing from TCRdb's copy, which holds only in-frame ones; the method was immunoSEQ multiplex PCR. The profile shows 91,000 or so clones, approximately 89% of them singletons. The CDR3 has 15 amino acids. J gave up 8 bases and V 1 base, and 6 bases lay outside the gene matches. CDR1 is SGHRS, CDR2 YFSETQ, per germline. The sample comprised blood. The gene calls are TRBV5-1 and TRBJ2-1; TRBD2 agrees at 10 bases. This receptor was obtained from a woman aged 25-40 years in good health. The CDR3 loop reads CASSLRSSGSDEQFF. In DNA form, the CDR3 reads TGCGCCAGCAGCTTGAGGTCTAGCGGGAGTGATGAGCAGTTCTTC.